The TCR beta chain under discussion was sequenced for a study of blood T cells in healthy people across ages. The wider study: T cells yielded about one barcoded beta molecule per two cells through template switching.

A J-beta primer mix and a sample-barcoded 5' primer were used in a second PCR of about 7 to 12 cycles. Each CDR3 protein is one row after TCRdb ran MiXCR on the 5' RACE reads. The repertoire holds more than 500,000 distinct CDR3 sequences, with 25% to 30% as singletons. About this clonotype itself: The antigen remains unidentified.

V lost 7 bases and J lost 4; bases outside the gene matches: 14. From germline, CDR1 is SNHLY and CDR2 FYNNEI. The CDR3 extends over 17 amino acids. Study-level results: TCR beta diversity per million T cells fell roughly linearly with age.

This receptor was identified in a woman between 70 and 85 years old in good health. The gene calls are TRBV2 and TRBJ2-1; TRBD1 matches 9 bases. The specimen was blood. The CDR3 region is CASTPNVGQGRYNEQFF. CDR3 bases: TGTGCCAGCACTCCCAATGTAGGACAGGGGCGATACAATGAGCAGTTCTTC.